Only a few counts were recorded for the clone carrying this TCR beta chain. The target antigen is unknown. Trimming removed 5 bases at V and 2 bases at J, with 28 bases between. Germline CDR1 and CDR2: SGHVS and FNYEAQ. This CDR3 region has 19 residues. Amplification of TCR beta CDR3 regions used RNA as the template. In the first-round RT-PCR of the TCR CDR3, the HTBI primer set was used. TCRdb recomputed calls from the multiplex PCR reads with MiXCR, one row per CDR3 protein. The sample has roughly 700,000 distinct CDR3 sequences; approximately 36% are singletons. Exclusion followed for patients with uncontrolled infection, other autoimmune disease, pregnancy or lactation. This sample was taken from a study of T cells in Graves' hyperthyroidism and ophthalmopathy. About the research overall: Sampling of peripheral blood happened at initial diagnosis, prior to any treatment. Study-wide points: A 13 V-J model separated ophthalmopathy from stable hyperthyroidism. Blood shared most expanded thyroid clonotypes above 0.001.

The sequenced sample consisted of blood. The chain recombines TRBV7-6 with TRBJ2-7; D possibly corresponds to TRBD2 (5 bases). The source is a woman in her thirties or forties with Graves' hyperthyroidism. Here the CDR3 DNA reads TGTGCCAGCAGCCCCCGAGAGGGTCGCCCTGACCTAAACACCTACGAGCAGTACTTC. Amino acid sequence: CASSPREGRPDLNTYEQYF.